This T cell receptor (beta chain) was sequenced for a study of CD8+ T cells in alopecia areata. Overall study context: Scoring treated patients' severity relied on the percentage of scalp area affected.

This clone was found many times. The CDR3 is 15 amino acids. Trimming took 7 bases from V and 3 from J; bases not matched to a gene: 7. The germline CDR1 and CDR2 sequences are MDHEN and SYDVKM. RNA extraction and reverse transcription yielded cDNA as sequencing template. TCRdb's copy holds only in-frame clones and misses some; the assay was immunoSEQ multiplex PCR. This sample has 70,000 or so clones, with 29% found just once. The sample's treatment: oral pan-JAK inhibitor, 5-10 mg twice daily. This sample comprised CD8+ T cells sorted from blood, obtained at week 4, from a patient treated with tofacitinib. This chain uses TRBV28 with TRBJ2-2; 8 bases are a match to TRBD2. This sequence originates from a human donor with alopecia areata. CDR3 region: CASTGGYGDTGELFF. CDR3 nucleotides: TGTGCCAGCACGGGGGGGTACGGGGACACCGGGGAGCTGTTTTTT.